Below, 30 T cell receptor beta chains from the same sample are listed, as sequenced in a study of T-cell memory formation after mild COVID-19. TCRdb called the 5' RACE reads again in MiXCR, with one record for every CDR3 protein. The sample lists about 400,000 distinct CDR3 sequences; about a sixth were seen once. Source material: PBMCs or a T cell subset sorted from them (not recorded which). The receptors come from a man younger than 35 who had mild COVID-19 (a few samples of this study predate the infection). Cell type and time point are not known.

J is TRBJ1-1 and V is TRBV7-2, with 7 bases fitting TRBD1. Germline CDR1 SGHTA, CDR2 FQGNSA. V was clipped by 5 bases and J by 5 bases; unmatched bases: 11. The CDR3 has 15 amino acids. The chain's CDR3 is CASSPWEGAGTEAFF. The CDR3, as DNA: TGTGCCAGCAGCCCCTGGGAGGGGGCGGGAACTGAAGCTTTCTTT.

The gene calls are TRBV6-5 and TRBJ1-2; D not certain. The V gene lost 2 bases and the J gene lost 4 bases, with 20 bases spanning the gap. There are 17 residues in the CDR3. Germline V gene data show CDR1 as MNHEY and CDR2 as SVGAGI. CDR3 in amino acids: CASSYRVSGNRVYGYTF. The DNA of the CDR3 is TGTGCCAGCAGTTACCGCGTGAGTGGAAATAGGGTCTATGGCTACACCTTC.

The V and J genes are TRBV23-1 and TRBJ2-5; possible D gene TRBD1, 7 bases. TRBV23-1 counts as an open reading frame of uncertain function. V lost 7 bases, J lost 4 bases, and 28 bases lay in between. This CDR3 has 18 amino acids. The CDR3 here is CASIPGGTVHAEGETQYF. The CDR3 DNA reads as TGCGCCAGCATCCCAGGGGGGACAGTACACGCTGAGGGAGAGACCCAGTACTTC.

The chain employs TRBV29-1 and TRBJ1-1; no clear D. CDR3 length: 13 amino acids. Trimming removed 4 bases from V and 2 bases from J, with 11 bases in between. Germline loops: CDR1 SQVTM, CDR2 ANQGSEA. CDR3 in amino acids: CSVGHSVNTEAFF. DNA for the CDR3: TGCAGCGTTGGACACTCGGTAAACACTGAAGCTTTCTTT.

The table lists this clonotype with a few counts. This chain connects TRBV2 to TRBJ1-5; no clear D. Per the germline V gene, CDR1 is SNHLY and CDR2 is FYNNEI. The germline V and J ends were trimmed by 4 bases and 3 bases, with 10 bases remaining between them. The CDR3 runs 14 residues. The CDR3 is CASSADRLNQPQHF. The CDR3 coding sequence is TGTGCCAGCAGTGCGGACCGACTCAATCAGCCCCAGCATTTT. The full variable domain, completed using reference TRBV2 and TRBJ1-5, is EPEVTQTPSHQVTQMGQEVILRCVPISNHLYFYWYRQILGQKVEFLVSFYNNEISEKSEIFDDQFSVERPDGSNFTLKIRSTKLEDSAMYFCASSADRLNQPQHFGDGTRLSIL.

This clonotype was counted at least ten times. This chain connects TRBV3-1 to TRBJ2-5; weak D call: TRBD1 (6 bases). Between the trimmed V and J ends, which lost 4 bases and 2 bases, there was a span of 11 bases. Germline CDR1 and CDR2: LGHDT and YNNKEL (reference sequence). This CDR3 comprises 14 residues. The CDR3 sequence is CASSLGTHQETQYF. The CDR3 nucleotides are TGTGCCAGCAGCCTCGGGACACATCAAGAGACCCAGTACTTC.

Only a few counts were recorded for this clonotype. This sequence joins TRBV28 and TRBJ2-7, with TRBD1 as a possible D gene (5 bases). The germline gives CDR1 MDHEN, CDR2 SYDVKM. Trimming stripped 3 bases from V and 0 bases from J, with 12 bases between. The CDR3 loop spans 15 amino acids. The DNA for the CDR3 is TGTGCCAGCAGTTTTTCGACAGCCCGCTCCTACGAGCAGTACGTC. Amino acids: CASSFSTARSYEQYV.

The chain couples TRBV2 to TRBJ1-2, with a tentative D call TRBD1 (5 bases). Germline V lookup: CDR1 SNHLY, CDR2 FYNNEI. The CDR3 contains 15 residues. V was cut by 6 bases and J by 4 bases, with 18 bases left in between. The CDR3 DNA reads TGTGCCAGCAGGGTTCCCGGGACTCGTATCTATGGCTACACCTTC. Residues: CASRVPGTRIYGYTF.

The rearrangement joins TRBV4-1 to TRBJ2-3; D not resolved. The CDR3 runs 14 residues. The germline gives CDR1 MGHRA, CDR2 YSYEKL. The V end was cut by 5 bases, the J end by 0 bases, with 9 bases between. In nucleotides, the CDR3 is TGCGCCAGCAGCTCCCAGATTAGCACAGATACGCAGTATTTT. Translation gives CASSSQISTDTQYF.

This clonotype was observed a handful of times. The chain has TRBV4-1 and TRBJ2-4, with 8 bases lining up with TRBD1. The CDR3 covers 15 residues. The V and J ends lost 2 bases and 11 bases, in that order; junction bases with no gene match: 11. Looked up from germline, CDR1 is MGHRA and CDR2 is YSYEKL. The CDR3 coding sequence is TGCGCCAGCAGCCAACTAGCCGGTAGGACAGGGTTTCAGTACTTC. This codes for CASSQLAGRTGFQYF.

This clonotype has a count of ten or more. The rearrangement links TRBV6-5 to TRBJ1-2; 7 bases fit TRBD1. This CDR3 is 15 amino acids long. With V trimmed by 1 base and J by 4 bases, 6 bases remained unmatched. CDR1 MNHEY and CDR2 SVGAGI come from the germline V gene. The DNA for the CDR3 is TGTGCCAGCAGTTACTTCCGGACAGGCTTCTATGGCTACACCTTC. Translating it yields CASSYFRTGFYGYTF.

The V call is TRBV19, the J call TRBJ1-2; possible D gene TRBD1, 6 bases. CDR3 length equals 15 residues. Deletions cut 10 bases from V and 3 bases from J, with 21 bases between. The germline gives CDR1 LNHDA, CDR2 SQIVND (reference sequence). The CDR3 DNA is TGTGCCAAAGTAGGAGAGGGGGTTCTGGACTATGGCTACACCTTC. This gives the protein CAKVGEGVLDYGYTF.

This clonotype has more than one count but fewer than ten. The chain has TRBV28 and TRBJ2-7, with D unresolved. Germline CDR1 is MDHEN and CDR2 is SYDVKM. This CDR3 has 13 amino acids. With 5 bases removed from V and 3 bases from J, the gap between germline ends came to 11 bases. The DNA of the CDR3 is TGTGCCAGCAGTACGGACGGGCACTACGAGCAGTACGTC. Encoded protein: CASSTDGHYEQYV.

The chain links TRBV4-1 to TRBJ2-4; weak D call: TRBD2 (5 bases). Between the trimmed V and J ends, which lost 2 bases and 2 bases, there was a span of 13 bases. The CDR3 is 16 amino acids. The germline V gene has CDR1 MGHRA and CDR2 YSYEKL. The CDR3 region is CASSQPAGNTKNIQYF. The CDR3 DNA reads TGCGCCAGCAGCCAACCCGCCGGGAACACCAAAAACATTCAGTACTTC.

J is TRBJ2-1 and V is TRBV5-1; no clear D. CDR1 and CDR2 from the germline V gene are SGHRS and YFSETQ. V was pared by 4 bases and J by 2 bases, with 16 bases between. This CDR3 is 16 amino acids long. This chain's CDR3 is CASSPHAQSAYNEQFF. CDR3 DNA: TGCGCCAGCAGCCCGCACGCCCAGTCAGCCTACAATGAGCAGTTCTTC.

The chain couples TRBV20-1 to TRBJ1-4; TRBD1 aligns across 7 bases. V lost 6 bases and J lost 3; bases outside the gene matches: 4. The CDR3 runs 13 residues. Germline assignment: CDR1 DFQATT and CDR2 SNEGSKA (reference sequence). CDR3: CSAKGAPNEKLFF. In DNA form, the CDR3 reads TGCAGTGCCAAGGGGGCCCCTAATGAAAAACTGTTTTTT.

Only a few counts were recorded for this clonotype. The chain recombines TRBV7-2 with TRBJ2-2; 10 bases are a match to TRBD2. Germline CDR1 is SGHTA and CDR2 is FQGNSA. Losses at the gene ends were 5 bases for V and 6 bases for J; bases not matched to a gene: 12. The CDR3 has 17 amino acids. CDR3 in amino acids: CASSQNVLAGVSGELFF. The CDR3 DNA follows: TGTGCCAGCAGCCAGAACGTCCTAGCGGGGGTCTCCGGGGAGCTGTTTTTT.

V usage is TRBV4-1 and J usage is TRBJ1-4, with TRBD1 matching 8 bases. Germline trimming cut 4 bases from V and 8 bases from J; bases unmatched to any gene: 12. This CDR3 has 16 residues. The V gene's germline CDR1 is MGHRA and CDR2 YSYEKL. CDR3 nucleotide sequence: TGCGCCAGCAGCCCCGACAACTCTCGACAGGGGGAAAAACTGTTTTTT. Translating gives CASSPDNSRQGEKLFF.

This chain uses TRBV28 with TRBJ2-7, with a tentative D call TRBD1 (6 bases). Germline V lookup: CDR1 MDHEN, CDR2 SYDVKM. The CDR3 runs 14 residues. V was clipped by 8 bases and J by 6 bases, with 20 bases between them. CDR3 bases: TGTGCCAGCGCCCCCGGGCAGGGGACGGGCGAGCAGTACGTC. Amino acid sequence: CASAPGQGTGEQYV.

This clonotype was recorded a few times. The chain carries TRBV5-1 and TRBJ1-1; the match to TRBD1 covers 11 bases. The V segment lost 2 bases and the J segment 7 bases; nucleotides outside the gene matches: 7. Germline loops: CDR1 SGHRS, CDR2 YFSETQ. The CDR3 length is 15 residues. For the CDR3, the DNA is TGCGCCAGCAGCTTCCGGGACAGGGGGACCAATGAAGCTTTCTTT. It is translated as CASSFRDRGTNEAFF.

This clonotype has just a few counts. The chain links TRBV23-1 to TRBJ2-5; a possible D gene is TRBD1 (5 bases). TRBV23-1 is identified as an open reading frame with a role that is uncertain. The CDR3 has 14 residues. V lost 7 bases and J lost 8, with 20 bases in between. This CDR3 reads CASIQVPGVYTQYF. The CDR3 coding sequence is TGCGCCAGCATACAGGTCCCTGGGGTTTATACCCAGTACTTC.

This clonotype was observed a few times. This chain links TRBV9 with TRBJ1-5; D gene unclear. CDR1 is SGDLS, CDR2 YYNGEE, per germline. The CDR3 runs to 13 residues. V was pared by 0 bases and J by 7 bases, with 8 bases between. The CDR3, as DNA: TGTGCCAGCAGCGTAGGGCTGGGGCAGCCCCAGCATTTT. It specifies CASSVGLGQPQHF.

This clonotype was seen once. This rearrangement joins TRBV28 to TRBJ1-5; no clear D. Per the germline V gene, CDR1 is MDHEN and CDR2 is SYDVKM. The CDR3 is 15 residues long. V lost 2 bases and J lost 6, with 14 bases in between. The CDR3 DNA reads TGTGCCAGCAGTTTAGACCTCTGGAGAGGTCAGCCCCAGCATTTT. Protein sequence: CASSLDLWRGQPQHF.

This clonotype showed up just a few times. The rearrangement uses TRBV6-5 and TRBJ2-2, with TRBD1 identical over 10 bases. With V trimmed by 6 bases and J by 3 bases, 7 bases remained unmatched. The germline V gene encodes CDR1 MNHEY and CDR2 SVGAGI. The CDR3 totals 16 residues. The CDR3 sequence is CASRSAGTGDTGELFF. In nucleotides, the CDR3 is TGTGCCAGCAGATCCGCCGGGACAGGGGACACCGGGGAGCTGTTTTTT.

The chain joins TRBV7-8 to TRBJ1-4; D not certain. Germline CDR1 is SGHVS and CDR2 is FQNEAQ. This CDR3 contains 17 residues. Trimming stripped 2 bases from V and 0 bases from J, with 13 bases between. In nucleotides, the CDR3 is TGTGCCAGCAGCTTATCTCCGGGTTTTGCAACTAATGAAAAACTGTTTTTT. Protein sequence: CASSLSPGFATNEKLFF. The whole variable domain, remainder taken from reference TRBV7-8 and TRBJ1-4, is GAGVSQSPRYKVAKRGQDVALRCDPISGHVSLFWYQQALGQGPEFLTYFQNEAQLDKSGLPSDRFFAERPEGSVSTLKIQRTQQEDSAVYLCASSLSPGFATNEKLFFGSGTQLSVL.

This clonotype was picked up a small number of times. J is TRBJ2-2 and V is TRBV5-1, with 10 bases fitting TRBD2. V dropped 2 bases and J dropped 5; count of bases not matched to a gene: 12. The CDR3 is 18 residues long. The germline CDR1 and CDR2 sequences are SGHRS and YFSETQ. CDR3 DNA sequence: TGCGCCAGCAGCTTTCCCCGAGCGGGGGGGCGGACGACCGGGGAGCTGTTTTTT. This codes for CASSFPRAGGRTTGELFF.

The J gene is TRBJ1-2, the V gene TRBV5-6, with 9 bases matching TRBD1. CDR3 length equals 14 residues. CDR1 SGHDT and CDR2 YYEEEE come from the germline V gene. The V and J ends lost 7 bases and 4 bases, in that order; junction bases with no gene match: 8. The CDR3: CASYRGRGVYGYTF. CDR3 bases: TGTGCCAGCTACAGGGGGCGCGGGGTCTATGGCTACACCTTC.

V and J are TRBV7-9 and TRBJ2-2, with 10 bases lining up with TRBD1. Trimming cost V 4 bases and J 0 bases; bases outside gene matches: 2. This CDR3 has 16 residues. Germline-derived CDR1 and CDR2 are SEHNR and FQNEAQ (reference sequence). In DNA, the CDR3 is TGTGCCAGCAGCTCGACAGGGGGCGCGAACACCGGGGAGCTGTTTTTT. Translated: CASSSTGGANTGELFF. Full variable domain (outside the CDR3, taken from reference TRBV7-9 and TRBJ2-2): DTGVSQNPRHKITKRGQNVTFRCDPISEHNRLYWYRQTLGQGPEFLTYFQNEAQLEKSRLLSDRFSAERPKGSFSTLEIQRTEQGDSAMYLCASSSTGGANTGELFFGEGSRLTVL.

The chain employs TRBV28 and TRBJ2-1; 9 bases map to TRBD1. Per germline, CDR1 MDHEN and CDR2 SYDVKM. The V and J ends lost 2 bases and 3 bases, in that order; junction bases with no gene match: 2. This CDR3 is built from 15 residues. The CDR3 DNA is TGTGCCAGCAGTTTAGCGGACAGGGGCTACAATGAGCAGTTCTTC. Amino acid sequence: CASSLADRGYNEQFF. Full variable domain (rest looked up from reference TRBV28 and TRBJ2-1): DVKVTQSSRYLVKRTGEKVFLECVQDMDHENMFWYRQDPGLGLRLIYFSYDVKMKEKGDIPEGYSVSREKKERFSLILESASTNQTSMYLCASSLADRGYNEQFFGPGTRLTVL.

The rearrangement links TRBV18 to TRBJ2-5, with 7 bases identical to TRBD1. Germline loops: CDR1 KGHSH, CDR2 LQKENI. The CDR3 loop spans 15 amino acids. V lost 6 bases, J lost 2 bases, and 9 bases stayed unmatched. CDR3 in amino acids: CASSLRTGWQETQYF. In DNA, the CDR3 is TGTGCCAGCTCGCTTAGGACAGGTTGGCAAGAGACCCAGTACTTC.